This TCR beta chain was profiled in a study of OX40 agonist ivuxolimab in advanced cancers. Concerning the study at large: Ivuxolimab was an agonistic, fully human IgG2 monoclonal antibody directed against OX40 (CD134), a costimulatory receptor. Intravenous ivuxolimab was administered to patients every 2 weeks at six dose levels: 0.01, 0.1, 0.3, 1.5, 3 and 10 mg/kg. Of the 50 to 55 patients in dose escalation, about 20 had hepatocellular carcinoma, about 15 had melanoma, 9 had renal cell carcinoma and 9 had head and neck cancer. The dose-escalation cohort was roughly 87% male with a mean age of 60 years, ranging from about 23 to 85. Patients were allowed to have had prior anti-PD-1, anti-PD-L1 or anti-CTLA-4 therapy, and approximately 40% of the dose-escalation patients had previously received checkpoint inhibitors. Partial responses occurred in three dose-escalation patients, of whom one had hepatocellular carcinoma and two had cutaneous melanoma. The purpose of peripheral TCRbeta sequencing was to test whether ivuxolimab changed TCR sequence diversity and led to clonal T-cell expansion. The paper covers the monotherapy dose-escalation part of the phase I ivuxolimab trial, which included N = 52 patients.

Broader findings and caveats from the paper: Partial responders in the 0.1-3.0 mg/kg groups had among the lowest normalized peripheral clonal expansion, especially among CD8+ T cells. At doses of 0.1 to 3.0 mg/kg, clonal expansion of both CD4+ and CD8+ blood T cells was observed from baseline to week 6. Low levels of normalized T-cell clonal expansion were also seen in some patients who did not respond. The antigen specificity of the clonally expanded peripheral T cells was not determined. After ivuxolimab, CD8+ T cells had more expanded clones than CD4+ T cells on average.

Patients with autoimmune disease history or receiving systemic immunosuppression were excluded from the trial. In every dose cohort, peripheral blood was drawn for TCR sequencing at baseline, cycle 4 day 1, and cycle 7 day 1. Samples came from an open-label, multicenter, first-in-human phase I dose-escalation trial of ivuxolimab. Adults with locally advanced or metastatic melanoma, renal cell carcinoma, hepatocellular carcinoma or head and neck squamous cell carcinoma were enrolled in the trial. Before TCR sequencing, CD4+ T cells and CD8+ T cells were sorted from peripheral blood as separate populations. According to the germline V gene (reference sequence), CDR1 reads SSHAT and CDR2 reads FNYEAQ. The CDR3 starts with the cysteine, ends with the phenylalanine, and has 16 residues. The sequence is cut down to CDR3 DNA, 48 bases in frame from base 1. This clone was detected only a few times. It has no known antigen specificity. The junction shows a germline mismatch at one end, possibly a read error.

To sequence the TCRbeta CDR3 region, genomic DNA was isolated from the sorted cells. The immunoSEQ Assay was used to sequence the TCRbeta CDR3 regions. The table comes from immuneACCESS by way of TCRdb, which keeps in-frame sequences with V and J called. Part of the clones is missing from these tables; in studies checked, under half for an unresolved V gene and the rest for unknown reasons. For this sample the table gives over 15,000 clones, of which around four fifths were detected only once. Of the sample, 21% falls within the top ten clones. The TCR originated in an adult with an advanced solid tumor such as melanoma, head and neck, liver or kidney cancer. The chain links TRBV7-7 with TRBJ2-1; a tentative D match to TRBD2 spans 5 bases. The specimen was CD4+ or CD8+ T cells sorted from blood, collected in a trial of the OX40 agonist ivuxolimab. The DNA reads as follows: TGTGCTAGCAGCTGGCGACTAATCTCGCGGTTTTGTGAGCAGTTCTTC. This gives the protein CASSWRLISRFCEQFF. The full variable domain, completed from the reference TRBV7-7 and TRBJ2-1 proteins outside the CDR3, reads GAGVSQSPRYKVTKRGQDVTLRCDPISSHATLYWYQQALGQGPEFLTYFNYEAQPDKSGLPSDRFSAERPEGSISTLTIQRTEQRDSAMYRCASSWRLISRFCEQFFGPGTRLTVL.